Below, one T cell receptor beta chain is given with its context. Germline CDR1 is MNHNS and CDR2 is SASEGT. This CDR3 spans 16 amino acids. The data were obtained in a study of tumor-infiltrating lymphocytes in oesophageal squamous cell carcinoma. TCRdb independently ran MiXCR on the PCR reads; one entry per CDR3 protein. The sample carries about 15,000 distinct CDR3 sequences, 53% recorded once. The chain carries TRBV6-1 and TRBJ2-4, with 12 bases aligning to TRBD1. The J call may be faulty, since TRBJ2-5 better matches the DNA end. The specimen was esophageal tumor tissue. This receptor was identified in a male donor with esophageal squamous cell carcinoma. CDR3 in amino acids: CASSVGTGGIQETQYF. CDR3 bases: TGTGCCAGCAGTGTCGGGACAGGGGGCATCCAAGAGACCCAGTACTTC.